Following are 29 T cell receptor beta chains from one sample sequenced in a study of cytomegalovirus exposure and HLA in healthy donors. PCR amplification relied on 60 Vbeta primers (plus 13 Jbeta primers). The method was immunoSEQ multiplex PCR; TCRdb's version includes in-frame clones alone and lacks a portion of them. The sample shows about 180,000 clones, more than 75% of them seen only once. The sequencing sample was made of PBMCs. These receptors originate from a woman in her twenties or thirties in good health and CMV-seropositive.

The rearrangement uses TRBV6-6 and TRBJ2-6, with 7 bases aligning to TRBD1. The CDR3 contains 16 residues. The germline V gene encodes CDR1 MNHNY and CDR2 SVGAGI (reference sequence). V dropped 2 bases and J dropped 0; count of bases not matched to a gene: 1. The CDR3 nucleotides read TGTGCCAGCAGTTACCCAGGGGGCTCTGGGGCCAACGTCCTGACTTTC. It is translated as CASSYPGGSGANVLTF.

The CDR3 reads CASSFPGNYEQYF. CDR3 DNA sequence: TGTGCCAGCAGCTTTCCAGGGAACTACGAGCAGTACTTC. This rearrangement joins TRBV7-9 to TRBJ2-7; D is possibly TRBD1 (5 bases). V was cut by 3 bases and J by 3 bases, with 9 bases left in between. Germline V gives CDR1 SEHNR, CDR2 FQNEAQ (reference sequence). The CDR3 length is 13 residues.

The V gene is TRBV29-1, the J gene TRBJ2-7, with D possibly matching TRBD2 (5 bases). The length of the CDR3 is 12 residues. Germline CDR1 is SQVTM and CDR2 is ANQGSEA. V lost 6 bases and J 4 bases, leaving 13 bases between the germline ends. The CDR3 sequence: CSVSGWAYEQYF. The CDR3 DNA follows: TGCAGCGTGAGCGGTTGGGCGTACGAGCAGTACTTC.

The V and J genes are TRBV28 and TRBJ1-2, with 8 positions matching TRBD1. Germline CDR1 reads MDHEN; CDR2 reads SYDVKM. With V trimmed by 5 bases and J by 2 bases, 10 bases remained unmatched. The CDR3 spans 16 residues. DNA for the CDR3: TGTGCCAGCAGTCGCCTCAGGGGGCGGGCGAACTATGGCTACACCTTC. Translated, it gives CASSRLRGRANYGYTF.

The chain combines TRBV7-2 with TRBJ2-2; 8 bases agree with TRBD2. The junction had 5 bases not matched to a gene; V was cut back by 1 base and J by 4 bases. Germline values: CDR1 SGHTA, CDR2 FQGNSA. The CDR3 runs 16 residues. CDR3 protein: CASSLVLSGGTGELFF. CDR3 sequence (DNA): TGTGCCAGCAGCTTAGTTCTAAGCGGGGGCACCGGGGAGCTGTTTTTT.

The sample holds a few counts of this clone. J is TRBJ2-1 and V is TRBV6-5, with unresolved D. Germline V gives CDR1 MNHEY, CDR2 SVGAGI. The CDR3 consists of 15 residues. Trimming cost V 2 bases and J 2 bases, with 10 bases left between them. CDR3 DNA sequence: TGTGCCAGCAGTTACACCGGGTACACCTACAATGAGCAGTTCTTC. Amino acids: CASSYTGYTYNEQFF.

J is TRBJ1-2 and V is TRBV7-9, with TRBD1 matching over 7 bases. The V segment lost 5 bases and the J segment 8 bases; nucleotides outside the gene matches: 11. Germline lookup yields CDR1 SEHNR and CDR2 FQNEAQ (reference sequence). The CDR3 runs 14 residues. CDR3 residues: CASSPTGKQKGYTF. The CDR3 DNA sequence: TGTGCCAGCAGCCCGACAGGGAAGCAAAAAGGCTACACCTTC.

Here the CDR3 reads CASSRGQGDRGTSNYGYTF. CDR3 DNA: TGTGCCAGCAGCCGGGGCCAGGGGGACAGGGGTACTTCCAACTATGGCTACACCTTC. V gene TRBV11-3 combines with J gene TRBJ1-2, with 10 bases that match TRBD1. CDR1 is SGHNT, CDR2 YENEEA, per germline. The length of the CDR3 is 19 residues. J was trimmed by 2 bases and V by 5 bases; bases with no gene match: 17.

V usage is TRBV28 and J usage is TRBJ2-5; D might be TRBD1 (6 bases). The V end lost 5 bases, the J end lost 4 bases, and 17 bases lay between the germline ends. CDR3 size: 15 residues. Germline CDR1 is MDHEN and CDR2 is SYDVKM. The CDR3 DNA sequence: TGTGCCAGCAGTATGCCGCAGGGGTCGGGAGAGACCCAGTACTTC. Translated: CASSMPQGSGETQYF.

This chain joins TRBV5-1 and TRBJ2-1, with 7 bases matching TRBD2. The V gene's germline CDR1 is SGHRS and CDR2 YFSETQ. The V segment lost 0 bases and the J segment 3 bases; nucleotides outside the gene matches: 6. The CDR3 is made up of 16 amino acids. The CDR3, as DNA: TGCGCCAGCAGCTTGGTTCCTACTAGCGTCTACAATGAGCAGTTCTTC. As protein: CASSLVPTSVYNEQFF.

The CDR3 region has the DNA TGTGCCAGCACTACCCACACAGGGTCTGATGGCACCGGGGAGCTGTTTTTT. Its protein product is CASTTHTGSDGTGELFF. The V call is TRBV2, the J call TRBJ2-2; D may be TRBD1 (6 bases). CDR1 and CDR2 (germline): SNHLY, FYNNEI. The CDR3 is 17 residues long. V gave up 7 bases and J gave up 4 bases, with 22 bases separating them.

This clone has just a few counts. The CDR3 nucleotides are TGTGCCAGCAGCTTAGGTAGGGGCGGCTACACCTTC. Amino acids: CASSLGRGGYTF. The chain uses TRBV11-2 and TRBJ1-2, with D maybe TRBD1 (5 bases). Trimming took off 1 base at V and 8 bases at J, with 8 bases between the two ends. Germline values: CDR1 SGHAT, CDR2 FQNNGV. CDR3 length equals 12 residues.

A single count supports this clone. The V gene is TRBV10-3, the J gene TRBJ2-5, with 9 bases fitting TRBD1. The J call may not be correct, given that the DNA end is closer to TRBJ2-7. CDR1 ENHRY and CDR2 SYGVKD come from the germline V gene. This CDR3 is built from 13 residues. The DNA for the CDR3 is TGTGCCATCAACCCGGGACAGGGTTACGAGCAGTACTTC. It translates to CAINPGQGYEQYF.

The gene calls are TRBV5-1 and TRBJ2-1; 8 positions agree with TRBD1. V was pared by 3 bases and J by 8 bases, with 10 bases of the junction left unmatched. There are 15 residues in the CDR3. Germline CDR1 and CDR2: SGHRS and YFSETQ. CDR3 region: CASSSPGQVIDEQFF. CDR3 in DNA: TGCGCCAGCAGCTCTCCGGGACAGGTGATCGATGAGCAGTTCTTC. The full variable domain, in which reference TRBV5-1 and TRBJ2-1 provide the parts outside the CDR3, is KAGVTQTPRYLIKTRGQQVTLSCSPISGHRSVSWYQQTPGQGLQFLFEYFSETQRNKGNFPGRFSGRQFSNSRSEMNVSTLELGDSALYLCASSSPGQVIDEQFFGPGTRLTVL.

This rearrangement joins TRBV19 to TRBJ2-5; 7 bases line up with TRBD2. This CDR3 is 14 amino acids long. CDR1 is LNHDA and CDR2 is SQIVND in the germline V gene (reference sequence). The V and J ends lost 8 bases and 0 bases, in that order; junction bases with no gene match: 6. In DNA form, the CDR3 reads TGTGCCAGTCGGGCGGGGGTGTACCAAGAGACCCAGTACTTC. It specifies CASRAGVYQETQYF.

This clone was counted between two and nine times. V usage is TRBV18 and J usage is TRBJ2-5; D possibly corresponds to TRBD2 (5 bases). Germline assignment: CDR1 KGHSH and CDR2 LQKENI. The germline V and J ends were trimmed by 4 bases and 5 bases, with 11 bases remaining between them. The CDR3 sequence is 13 residues long. The DNA of the CDR3 is TGTGCCAGCTCACTGGGAAGGAGGGAGACCCAGTACTTC. It yields the protein CASSLGRRETQYF.

The chain links TRBV9 to TRBJ1-1; D may be TRBD1 (6 bases). This CDR3 has 17 amino acids. Trimming removed 0 bases at V and 0 bases at J, with 15 bases between. Germline assignment: CDR1 SGDLS and CDR2 YYNGEE. The CDR3 protein is CASSVETGTPLNTEAFF. CDR3 DNA: TGTGCCAGCAGCGTAGAAACCGGGACACCCTTGAACACTGAAGCTTTCTTT.

This clone was seen only once. The rearrangement joins TRBV28 to TRBJ1-1; D is ambiguous. Germline assignment: CDR1 MDHEN and CDR2 SYDVKM. The ends were cut back, 3 bases at V and 2 bases at J, with 13 bases in the middle. The CDR3 is 15 residues long. CDR3 sequence reads: CASSLGRERNTEAFF. The CDR3 DNA follows: TGTGCCAGCAGTTTGGGGAGGGAGAGAAACACTGAAGCTTTCTTT.

This rearrangement joins TRBV6-5 to TRBJ1-1, with a weak D call TRBD1 (5 bases). The germline gives CDR1 MNHEY, CDR2 SVGAGI. CDR3 length: 14 amino acids. Trimming pared 7 bases from V and 4 bases from J, leaving 16 bases between. CDR3 sequence: CASTERRVGTEAFF. Here the CDR3 DNA reads TGTGCCAGCACCGAACGCAGGGTGGGCACTGAAGCTTTCTTT.

This clone has only a few counts. The junction differs from germline at one of its ends, possibly a read error. The chain has TRBV5-1 and TRBJ2-7, with 7 bases fitting TRBD2. Germline V gene lookup returns CDR1 SGHRS and CDR2 YFSETQ. This CDR3 region has 12 residues. The CDR3 loop reads CASSLGRGTAHF. The CDR3 DNA follows: TGCGCCAGCAGCTTGGGGCGGGGGACCGCTCACTTC.

The chain joins TRBV23-1 to TRBJ1-1, with D unclear. TRBV23-1 qualifies as an ORF whose function is uncertain. V was shortened by 7 bases and J by 0 bases, with 12 bases between the two germline ends. The length of the CDR3 is 14 residues. The CDR3 DNA sequence: TGCGCCAGCAAGAACGGGTGGATGAACACTGAAGCTTTCTTT. This sequence encodes CASKNGWMNTEAFF.

The chain links TRBV5-6 to TRBJ1-2; D is unclear. Trimming removed 0 bases from V and 0 bases from J, with 6 bases in between. The CDR3 runs 14 residues. Germline V gene lookup returns CDR1 SGHDT and CDR2 YYEEEE. CDR3: CASSLGAANYGYTF. In nucleotides, the CDR3 is TGTGCCAGCAGCTTGGGGGCAGCTAACTATGGCTACACCTTC.

V and J are TRBV19 and TRBJ1-1; no clear D gene. The CDR3 runs 12 residues. CDR1 and CDR2 (germline): LNHDA, SQIVND (reference sequence). Between the trimmed V and J ends, which lost 7 bases and 3 bases, there was a span of 9 bases. The CDR3 coding sequence is TGTGCCAGTACCATCGGGGACACTGAAGCTTTCTTT. This gives the protein CASTIGDTEAFF.

This clone showed up just a few times. The V gene is TRBV5-8, the J gene TRBJ2-6; perhaps TRBD2 as D (5 bases). This CDR3 has 15 amino acids. V was cut by 2 bases and J by 1 base, with 7 bases left in between. Germline assignment: CDR1 SGHTS and CDR2 YDEGEE. DNA of the CDR3: TGTGCCAGCAGCTTATGGGAGTCTGGGGCCAACGTCCTGACTTTC. Translating gives CASSLWESGANVLTF. The whole variable domain, remainder taken from reference TRBV5-8 and TRBJ2-6, is EAGVTQSPTHLIKTRGQQATLRCSPISGHTSVYWYQQALGLGLQFLLWYDEGEERNRGNFPPRFSGRQFPNYSSELNVNALELEDSALYLCASSLWESGANVLTFGAGSRLTVL.

The chain couples TRBV14 to TRBJ2-3; D is perhaps TRBD2 (6 bases). The V gene lost 4 bases and the J gene lost 0 bases, with 11 bases spanning the gap. The CDR3 totals 15 residues. The germline CDR1 and CDR2 sequences are SGHDN and FVKESK. The DNA of the CDR3 is TGTGCCAGCAGCCGGGAGGTCTATAGCACAGATACGCAGTATTTT. Amino acid sequence: CASSREVYSTDTQYF. Variable domain in full (rest from reference TRBV14 and TRBJ2-3): EAGVTQFPSHSVIEKGQTVTLRCDPISGHDNLYWYRRVMGKEIKFLLHFVKESKQDESGMPNNRFLAERTGGTYSTLKVQPAELEDSGVYFCASSREVYSTDTQYFGPGTRLTVL.

The chain has TRBV7-9 and TRBJ2-7; D perhaps matches TRBD2 (6 bases). V dropped 1 base and J dropped 2 bases, with 12 bases sitting between them. CDR3 length equals 15 residues. Germline loops: CDR1 SEHNR, CDR2 FQNEAQ (reference sequence). The CDR3 loop is CASSLVPSVPYEQYF. CDR3 nucleotides: TGTGCCAGCAGCTTAGTGCCTAGCGTACCCTACGAGCAGTACTTC.

The chain carries TRBV15 and TRBJ2-7; no reliable D call. The CDR3 contains 15 residues. CDR1 LNHNV and CDR2 YYDKDF come from the germline V gene (reference sequence). The ends were cut back, 0 bases at V and 5 bases at J, with 14 bases in the middle. In nucleotides, the CDR3 is TGTGCCACCAGCAGAGATCGAGGTTTCGGCAACGAGCAGTACTTC. This sequence encodes CATSRDRGFGNEQYF.

This clone was counted only a few times. The V gene is TRBV11-3, the J gene TRBJ2-1; possibly TRBD1 for D (6 bases). CDR3 length equals 14 residues. The V end was cut by 5 bases, the J end by 4 bases, with 12 bases between. Germline V lookup: CDR1 SGHNT, CDR2 YENEEA. Written as DNA, the CDR3 is TGTGCCAGCAGCCCTAGACAGGAGTACAATGAGCAGTTCTTC. Its protein is CASSPRQEYNEQFF.

Worth noting for this clone: The identical CDR3 is also encoded by other nucleotide sequences in the sample. The V gene is TRBV7-9, the J gene TRBJ2-1; the match to TRBD2 covers 8 bases. The ends lost 3 bases at V and 5 bases at J; junction bases unmatched: 9. Germline CDR1 and CDR2: SEHNR and FQNEAQ (reference sequence). The CDR3 extends over 16 amino acids. The CDR3 reads CASSLGTSQDHNEQFF. The CDR3 bases are TGTGCCAGCAGCTTGGGGACTAGTCAGGATCACAATGAGCAGTTCTTC.